This entry concerns a single T cell receptor (beta chain). These data are taken from a study of blood T cell repertoires in COVID-19. At the level of the study: T cells, B-cell-depleted T cells, or PBMCs provided the cDNA or gDNA that served as material.

Trimming stripped 3 bases from V and 4 bases from J, with 20 bases between. Germline values: CDR1 DFQATT, CDR2 SNEGSKA (reference sequence). This CDR3 is 16 amino acids long. The repertoire was sequenced with immunoSEQ multiplex PCR; TCRdb's copy has only in-frame clones and lacks some. The sample lists roughly 160,000 clones, around 67% occurring once. The material sequenced was peripheral blood. The sequence was collected from a woman older than 75 with acute or convalescent COVID-19. V usage is TRBV20-1 and J usage is TRBJ2-3; possibly TRBD2 for D (7 bases). The CDR3 DNA reads as TGCAGTGCTAGTCCGATAAGCGGGACACGCGCAGATACGCAGTATTTT. The encoded protein is CSASPISGTRADTQYF.